The clone carrying this T cell receptor (beta chain) was observed once. CDR1 and CDR2 from the germline V gene are LGHNT and FRNRAP. With V trimmed by 3 bases and J by 4 bases, 8 bases remained unmatched. CDR3 length: 16 amino acids. This sample is part of a study of blood T cell repertoires in COVID-19. All enrollees were roughly 18 to 100 years old and from approximately 25 US areas. Clinical history reported by participants formed the basis on which cohorts were assigned. It was within 2 weeks before study entry that exposed participants met a COVID-19 case. In the authors' methods: Amplified reference gene primers provided the basis for estimating nucleated cell counts. The data were produced by immunoSEQ multiplex PCR, yet TCRdb's version contains in-frame clones alone and is incomplete. D and trimming were read from the DNA, whereas the V and J calls and clone size are those reported in that table. The sample shows fewer than 250,000 clones, about four fifths of them seen only once.

This clonotype originated in a woman aged 40 to 49 who had been exposed to COVID-19. Sequenced input: PBMCs or T cells enriched from blood (not recorded which). J is TRBJ1-4 and V is TRBV12-5; the match to TRBD1 covers 7 bases. The CDR3 DNA follows: TGTGCTAGTGGTTTTTCCGCCGGGACAGTTAATGAAAAACTGTTTTTT. Translated, it gives CASGFSAGTVNEKLFF.